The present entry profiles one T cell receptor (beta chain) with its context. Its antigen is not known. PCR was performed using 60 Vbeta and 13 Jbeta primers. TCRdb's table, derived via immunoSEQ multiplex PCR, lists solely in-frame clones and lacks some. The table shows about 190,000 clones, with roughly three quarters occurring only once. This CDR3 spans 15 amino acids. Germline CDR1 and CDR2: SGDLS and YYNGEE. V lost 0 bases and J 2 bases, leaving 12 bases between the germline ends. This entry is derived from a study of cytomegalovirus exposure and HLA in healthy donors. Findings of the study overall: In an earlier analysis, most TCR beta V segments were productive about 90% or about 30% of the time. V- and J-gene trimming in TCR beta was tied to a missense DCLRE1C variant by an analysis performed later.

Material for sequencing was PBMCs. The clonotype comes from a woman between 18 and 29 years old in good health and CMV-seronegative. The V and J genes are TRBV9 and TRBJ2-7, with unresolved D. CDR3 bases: TGTGCCAGCAGCGTAGGTCCAGGCCTGACCTACGAGCAGTACTTC. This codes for CASSVGPGLTYEQYF.